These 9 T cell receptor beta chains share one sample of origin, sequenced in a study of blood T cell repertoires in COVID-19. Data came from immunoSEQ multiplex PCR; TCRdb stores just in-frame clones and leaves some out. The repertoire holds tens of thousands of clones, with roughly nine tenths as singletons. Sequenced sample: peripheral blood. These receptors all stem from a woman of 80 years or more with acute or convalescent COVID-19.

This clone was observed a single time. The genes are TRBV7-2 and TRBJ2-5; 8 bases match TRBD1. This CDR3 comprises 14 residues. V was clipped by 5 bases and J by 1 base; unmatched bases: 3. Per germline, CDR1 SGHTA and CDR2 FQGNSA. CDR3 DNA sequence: TGTGCCAGCAGCCTCAGGGGGCCCCAAGAGACCCAGTACTTC. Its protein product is CASSLRGPQETQYF. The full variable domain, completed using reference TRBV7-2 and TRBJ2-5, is GAGVSQSPSNKVTEKGKDVELRCDPISGHTALYWYRQSLGQGLEFLIYFQGNSAPDKSGLPSDRFSAERTGGSVSTLTIQRTQQEDSAVYLCASSLRGPQETQYFGPGTRLLVL.

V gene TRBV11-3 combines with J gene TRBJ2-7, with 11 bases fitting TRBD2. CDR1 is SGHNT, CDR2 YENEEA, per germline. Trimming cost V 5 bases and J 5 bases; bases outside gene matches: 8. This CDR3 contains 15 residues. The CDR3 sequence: CASSRTSGRFDEQYF. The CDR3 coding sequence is TGTGCCAGCAGCAGAACTAGCGGGAGATTTGACGAGCAGTACTTC.

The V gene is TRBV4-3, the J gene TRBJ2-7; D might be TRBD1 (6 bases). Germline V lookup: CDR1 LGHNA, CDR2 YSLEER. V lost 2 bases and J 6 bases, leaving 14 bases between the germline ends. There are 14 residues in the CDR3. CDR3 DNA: TGCGCCAGCAGCCAATCACAGGGTTATGGCGAGCAGTACTTC. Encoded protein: CASSQSQGYGEQYF.

CDR3 sequence: CASSLDRGYSYEQYF. CDR3 DNA: TGTGCCAGCAGCTTGGACAGGGGGTACTCCTACGAGCAGTACTTC. V and J are TRBV7-6 and TRBJ2-7; 10 bases are shared with TRBD1. After removal of 3 bases from V and 0 bases from J, the junction contained 2 bases not matched to a gene. The CDR3 runs to 15 residues. Germline-derived CDR1 and CDR2 are SGHVS and FNYEAQ.

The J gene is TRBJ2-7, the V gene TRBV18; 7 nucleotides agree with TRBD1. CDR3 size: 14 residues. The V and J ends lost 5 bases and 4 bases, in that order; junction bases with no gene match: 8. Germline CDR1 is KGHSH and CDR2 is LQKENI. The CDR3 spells CASSLQGSSYEQYF. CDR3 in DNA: TGTGCCAGCTCATTACAGGGGAGCTCGTACGAGCAGTACTTC.

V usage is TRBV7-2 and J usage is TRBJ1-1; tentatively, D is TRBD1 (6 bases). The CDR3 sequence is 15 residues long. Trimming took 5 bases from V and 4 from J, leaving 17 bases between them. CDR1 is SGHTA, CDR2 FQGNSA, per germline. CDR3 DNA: TGTGCCAGCAGCCCCATGACGCGGGGGGCCACTGAAGCTTTCTTT. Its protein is CASSPMTRGATEAFF.

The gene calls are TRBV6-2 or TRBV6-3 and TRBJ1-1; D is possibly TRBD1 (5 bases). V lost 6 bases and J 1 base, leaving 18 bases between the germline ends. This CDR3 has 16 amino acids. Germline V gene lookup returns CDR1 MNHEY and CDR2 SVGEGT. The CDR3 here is CASSPFSGLKNTEAFF. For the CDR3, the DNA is TGTGCCAGCAGCCCCTTCTCGGGACTCAAGAACACTGAAGCTTTCTTT.

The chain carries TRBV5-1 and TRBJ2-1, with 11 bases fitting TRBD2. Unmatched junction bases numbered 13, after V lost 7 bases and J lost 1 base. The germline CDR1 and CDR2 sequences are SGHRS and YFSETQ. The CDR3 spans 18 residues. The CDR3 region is CASFDPTSGTRSYNEQFF. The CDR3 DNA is TGCGCCAGCTTCGACCCGACTAGCGGGACACGGTCCTACAATGAGCAGTTCTTC.

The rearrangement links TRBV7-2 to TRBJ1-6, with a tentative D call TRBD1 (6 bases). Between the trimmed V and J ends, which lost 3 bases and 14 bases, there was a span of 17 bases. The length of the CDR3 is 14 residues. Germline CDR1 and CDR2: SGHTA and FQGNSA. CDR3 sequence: CASSLSGQPRALHF. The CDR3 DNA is TGTGCCAGCAGCTTGTCTGGACAGCCCCGAGCCCTCCACTTT.